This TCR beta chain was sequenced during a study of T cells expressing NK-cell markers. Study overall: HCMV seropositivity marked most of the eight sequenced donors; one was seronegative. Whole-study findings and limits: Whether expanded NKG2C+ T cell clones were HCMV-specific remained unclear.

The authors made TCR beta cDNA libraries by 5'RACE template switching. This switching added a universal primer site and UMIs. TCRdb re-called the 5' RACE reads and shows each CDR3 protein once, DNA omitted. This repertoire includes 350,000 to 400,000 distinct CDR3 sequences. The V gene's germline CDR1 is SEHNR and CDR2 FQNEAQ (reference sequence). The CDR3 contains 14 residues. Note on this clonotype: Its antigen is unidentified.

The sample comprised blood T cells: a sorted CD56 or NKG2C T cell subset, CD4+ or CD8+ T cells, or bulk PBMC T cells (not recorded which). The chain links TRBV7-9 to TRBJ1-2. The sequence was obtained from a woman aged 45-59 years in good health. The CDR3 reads CASSSTADRGGYTF.